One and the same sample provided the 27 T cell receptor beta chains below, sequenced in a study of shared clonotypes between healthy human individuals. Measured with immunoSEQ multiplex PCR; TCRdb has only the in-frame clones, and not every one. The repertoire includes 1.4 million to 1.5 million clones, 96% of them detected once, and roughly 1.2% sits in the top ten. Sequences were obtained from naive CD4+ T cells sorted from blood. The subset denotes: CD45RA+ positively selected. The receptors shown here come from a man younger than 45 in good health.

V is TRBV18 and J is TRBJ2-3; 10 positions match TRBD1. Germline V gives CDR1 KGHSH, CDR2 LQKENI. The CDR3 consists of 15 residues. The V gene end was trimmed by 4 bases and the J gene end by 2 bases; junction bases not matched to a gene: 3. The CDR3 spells CASSQGTGDTDTQYF. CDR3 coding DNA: TGTGCCAGCTCACAAGGGACAGGGGACACAGATACGCAGTATTTT.

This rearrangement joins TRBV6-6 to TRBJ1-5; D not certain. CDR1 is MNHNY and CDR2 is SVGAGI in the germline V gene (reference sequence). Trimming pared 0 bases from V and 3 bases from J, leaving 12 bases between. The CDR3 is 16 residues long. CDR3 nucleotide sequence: TGTGCCAGCAGTTACTCGACCCCCTCGTACAATCAGCCCCAGCATTTT. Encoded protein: CASSYSTPSYNQPQHF.

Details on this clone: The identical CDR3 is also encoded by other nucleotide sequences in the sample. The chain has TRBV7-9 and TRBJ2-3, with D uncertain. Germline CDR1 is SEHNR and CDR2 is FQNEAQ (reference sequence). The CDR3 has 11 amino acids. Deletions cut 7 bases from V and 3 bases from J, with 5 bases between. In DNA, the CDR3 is TGTGCCAGCACCAGTACAGATACGCAGTATTTT. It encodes CASTSTDTQYF.

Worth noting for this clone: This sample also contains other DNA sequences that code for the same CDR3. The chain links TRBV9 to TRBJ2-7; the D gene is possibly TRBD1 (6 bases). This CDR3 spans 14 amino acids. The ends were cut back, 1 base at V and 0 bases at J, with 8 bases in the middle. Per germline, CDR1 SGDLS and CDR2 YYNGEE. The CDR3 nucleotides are TGTGCCAGCAGCGTAACAGGGTCCTCCTACGAGCAGTACTTC. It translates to CASSVTGSSYEQYF.

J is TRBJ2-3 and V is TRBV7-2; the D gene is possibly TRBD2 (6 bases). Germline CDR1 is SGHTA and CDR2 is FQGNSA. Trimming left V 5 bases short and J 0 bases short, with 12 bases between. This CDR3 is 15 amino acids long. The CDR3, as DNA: TGTGCCAGCAGCCCCAGGCGGGATAGCACAGATACGCAGTATTTT. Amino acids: CASSPRRDSTDTQYF.

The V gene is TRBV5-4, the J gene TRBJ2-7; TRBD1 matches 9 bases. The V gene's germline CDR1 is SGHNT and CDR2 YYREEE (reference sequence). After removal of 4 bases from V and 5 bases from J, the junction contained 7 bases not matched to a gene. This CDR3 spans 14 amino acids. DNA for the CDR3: TGTGCCAGCAGCGGAACAGGGGGCGAAGACGAGCAGTACTTC. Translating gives CASSGTGGEDEQYF. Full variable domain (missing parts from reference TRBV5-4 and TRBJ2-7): ETGVTQSPTHLIKTRGQQVTLRCSSQSGHNTVSWYQQALGQGPQFIFQYYREEENGRGNFPPRFSGLQFPNYSSELNVNALELDDSALYLCASSGTGGEDEQYFGPGTRLTVT.

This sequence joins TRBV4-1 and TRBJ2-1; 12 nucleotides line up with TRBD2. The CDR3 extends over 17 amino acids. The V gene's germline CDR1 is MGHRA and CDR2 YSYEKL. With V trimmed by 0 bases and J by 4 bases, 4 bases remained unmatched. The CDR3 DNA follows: TGCGCCAGCAGCCAAGAAAGACTAGCGGGAGTGTACAATGAGCAGTTCTTC. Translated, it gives CASSQERLAGVYNEQFF.

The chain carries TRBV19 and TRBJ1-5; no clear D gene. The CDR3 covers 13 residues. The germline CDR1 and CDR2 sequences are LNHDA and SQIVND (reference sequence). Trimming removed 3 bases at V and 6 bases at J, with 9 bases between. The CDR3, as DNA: TGTGCCAGTAGTATTACTGGGGTTCAGCCCCAGCATTTT. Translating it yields CASSITGVQPQHF.

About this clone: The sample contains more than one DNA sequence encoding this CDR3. The CDR3 spells CASSLVPGNTEAFF. DNA for the CDR3: TGTGCCAGCAGCTTGGTTCCGGGAAACACTGAAGCTTTCTTT. The rearrangement joins TRBV7-2 to TRBJ1-1; D gene unclear. The germline CDR1 and CDR2 sequences are SGHTA and FQGNSA. Trimming left V 3 bases short and J 2 bases short, with 10 bases between. The CDR3 extends over 14 amino acids.

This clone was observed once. The DNA for the CDR3 is TGTGCCATCCTCTCGGCAGGGAACCTCTACGAGCAGTACTTC. It translates to CAILSAGNLYEQYF. The rearrangement joins TRBV10-3 to TRBJ2-7; a possible D gene is TRBD1 (5 bases). Trimming removed 8 bases from V and 3 bases from J, with 17 bases in between. The CDR3 extends over 14 amino acids. The germline V gene encodes CDR1 ENHRY and CDR2 SYGVKD.

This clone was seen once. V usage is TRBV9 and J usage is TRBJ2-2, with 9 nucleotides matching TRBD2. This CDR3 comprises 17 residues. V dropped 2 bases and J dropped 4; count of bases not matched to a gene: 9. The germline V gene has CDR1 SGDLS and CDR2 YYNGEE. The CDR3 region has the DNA TGTGCCAGCAGCGTGAGGCGGGAGGGCCAAGGCACCGGGGAGCTGTTTTTT. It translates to CASSVRREGQGTGELFF.

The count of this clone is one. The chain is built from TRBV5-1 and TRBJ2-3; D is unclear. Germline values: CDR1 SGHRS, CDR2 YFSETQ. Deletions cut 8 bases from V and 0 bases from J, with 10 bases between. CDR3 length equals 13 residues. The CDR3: CASQRQSTDTQYF. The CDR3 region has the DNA TGCGCCAGTCAGAGGCAGAGCACAGATACGCAGTATTTT.

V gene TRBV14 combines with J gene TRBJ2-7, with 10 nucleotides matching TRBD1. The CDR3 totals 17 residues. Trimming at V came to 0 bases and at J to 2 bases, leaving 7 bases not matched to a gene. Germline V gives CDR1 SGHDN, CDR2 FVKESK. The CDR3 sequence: CASSQDEWGTGAYEQYF. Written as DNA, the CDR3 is TGTGCCAGCAGCCAAGATGAATGGGGGACAGGGGCCTACGAGCAGTACTTC.

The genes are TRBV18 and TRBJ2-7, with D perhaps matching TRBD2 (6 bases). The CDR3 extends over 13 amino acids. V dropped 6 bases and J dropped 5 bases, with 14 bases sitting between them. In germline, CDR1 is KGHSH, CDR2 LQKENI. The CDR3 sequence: CASSYGEDNEQYF. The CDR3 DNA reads TGTGCCAGCTCGTACGGGGAGGATAACGAGCAGTACTTC.

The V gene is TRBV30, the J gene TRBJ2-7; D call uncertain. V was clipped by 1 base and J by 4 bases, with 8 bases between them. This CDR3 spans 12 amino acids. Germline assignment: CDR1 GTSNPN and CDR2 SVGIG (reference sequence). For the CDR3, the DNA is TGTGCCTGGAGTGAGGTGGGTTACGAGCAGTACTTC. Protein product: CAWSEVGYEQYF.

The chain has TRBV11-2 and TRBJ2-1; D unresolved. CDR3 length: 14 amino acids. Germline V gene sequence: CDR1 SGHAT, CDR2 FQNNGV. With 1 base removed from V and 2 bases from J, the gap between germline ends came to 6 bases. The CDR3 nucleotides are TGTGCCAGCAGCTTAGGGTCGCCCTACAATGAGCAGTTCTTC. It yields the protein CASSLGSPYNEQFF.

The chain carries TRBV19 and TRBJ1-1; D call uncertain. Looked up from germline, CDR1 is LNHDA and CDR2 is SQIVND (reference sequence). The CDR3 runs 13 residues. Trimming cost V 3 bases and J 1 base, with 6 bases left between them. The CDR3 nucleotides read TGTGCCAGTAGTATTGACGGGAACACTGAAGCTTTCTTT. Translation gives CASSIDGNTEAFF.

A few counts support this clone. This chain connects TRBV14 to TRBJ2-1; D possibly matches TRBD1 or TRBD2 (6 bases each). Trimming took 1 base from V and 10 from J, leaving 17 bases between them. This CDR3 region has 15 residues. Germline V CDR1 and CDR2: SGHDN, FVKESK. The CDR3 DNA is TGTGCCAGCAGCCAAGTAGGGGGGCAGGCCAGCGAGCAGTTCTTC. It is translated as CASSQVGGQASEQFF.

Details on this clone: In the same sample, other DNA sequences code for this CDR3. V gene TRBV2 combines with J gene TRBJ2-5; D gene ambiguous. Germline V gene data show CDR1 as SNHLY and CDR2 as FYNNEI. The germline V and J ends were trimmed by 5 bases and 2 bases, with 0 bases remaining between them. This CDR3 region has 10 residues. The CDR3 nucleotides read TGTGCCAGCAGTCAAGAGACCCAGTACTTC. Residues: CASSQETQYF.

CDR3 region: CASRFDRAGNTIYF. CDR3 nucleotide sequence: TGCGCCAGCAGGTTTGACAGAGCTGGAAACACCATATATTTT. The chain links TRBV5-1 to TRBJ1-3; D perhaps matches TRBD1 (5 bases). The V gene's germline CDR1 is SGHRS and CDR2 YFSETQ. The CDR3 runs to 14 residues. The V end lost 5 bases, the J end lost 2 bases, and 11 bases lay between the germline ends.

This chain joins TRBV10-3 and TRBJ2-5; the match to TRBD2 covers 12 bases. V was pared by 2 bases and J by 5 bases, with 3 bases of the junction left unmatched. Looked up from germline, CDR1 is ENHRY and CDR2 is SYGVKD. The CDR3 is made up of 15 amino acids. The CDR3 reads CAISERLAGVETQYF. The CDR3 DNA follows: TGTGCCATCAGTGAGAGACTAGCGGGAGTCGAGACCCAGTACTTC.

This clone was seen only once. The CDR3 region has the DNA TGTGCCAGCCGTCGGGACTCCAGGGGAACCGGGGAGCTGTTTTTT. It specifies CASRRDSRGTGELFF. This chain uses TRBV2 with TRBJ2-2; D is perhaps TRBD1 or TRBD2 (6 bases each). Trimming shortened V by 8 bases and J by 5 bases, and 18 bases separated the two germline ends. The CDR3 contains 15 residues. Germline CDR1 is SNHLY and CDR2 is FYNNEI. Variable domain in full (rest from reference TRBV2 and TRBJ2-2): EPEVTQTPSHQVTQMGQEVILRCVPISNHLYFYWYRQILGQKVEFLVSFYNNEISEKSEIFDDQFSVERPDGSNFTLKIRSTKLEDSAMYFCASRRDSRGTGELFFGEGSRLTVL.

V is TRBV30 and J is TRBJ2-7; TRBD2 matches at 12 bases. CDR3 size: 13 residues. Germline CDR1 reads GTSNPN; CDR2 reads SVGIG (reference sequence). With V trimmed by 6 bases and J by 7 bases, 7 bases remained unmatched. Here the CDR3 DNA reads TGTGCCTGCCTAGCGGGAGGGCCGGGGGAGCAGTACTTC. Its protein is CACLAGGPGEQYF. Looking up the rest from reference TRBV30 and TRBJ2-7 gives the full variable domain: SQTIHQWPATLVQPVGSPLSLECTVEGTSNPNLYWYRQAAGRGLQLLFYSVGIGQISSEVPQNLSASRPQDRQFILSSKKLLLSDSGFYLCACLAGGPGEQYFGPGTRLTVT.

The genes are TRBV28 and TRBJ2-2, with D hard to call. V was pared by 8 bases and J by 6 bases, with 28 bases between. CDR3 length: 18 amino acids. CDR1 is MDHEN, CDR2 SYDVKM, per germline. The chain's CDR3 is CASDPASGVALFPGELFF. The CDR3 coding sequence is TGTGCCAGCGACCCCGCAAGTGGCGTAGCCCTGTTTCCCGGGGAGCTGTTTTTT. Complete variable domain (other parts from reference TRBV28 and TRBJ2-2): DVKVTQSSRYLVKRTGEKVFLECVQDMDHENMFWYRQDPGLGLRLIYFSYDVKMKEKGDIPEGYSVSREKKERFSLILESASTNQTSMYLCASDPASGVALFPGELFFGEGSRLTVL.

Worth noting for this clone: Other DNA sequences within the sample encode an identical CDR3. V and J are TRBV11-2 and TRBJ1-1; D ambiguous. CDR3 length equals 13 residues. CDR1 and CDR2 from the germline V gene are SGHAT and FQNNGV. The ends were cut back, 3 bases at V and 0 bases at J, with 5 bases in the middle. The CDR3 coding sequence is TGTGCCAGCAGCTTGAAAATGAACACTGAAGCTTTCTTT. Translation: CASSLKMNTEAFF.

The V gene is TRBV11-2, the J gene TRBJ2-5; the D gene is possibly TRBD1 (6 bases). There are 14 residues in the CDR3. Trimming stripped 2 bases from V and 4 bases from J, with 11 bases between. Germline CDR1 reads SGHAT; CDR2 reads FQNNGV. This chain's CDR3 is CASSLQGSRETQYF. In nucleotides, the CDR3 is TGTGCCAGCAGCTTACAGGGGTCACGAGAGACCCAGTACTTC.

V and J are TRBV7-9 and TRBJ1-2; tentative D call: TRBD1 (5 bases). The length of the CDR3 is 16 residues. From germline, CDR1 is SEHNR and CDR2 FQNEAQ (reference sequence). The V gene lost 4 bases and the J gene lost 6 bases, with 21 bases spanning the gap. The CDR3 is CASSSHTGQGGNGYTF. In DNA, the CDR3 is TGTGCCAGCAGCTCGCACACAGGACAAGGAGGCAATGGCTACACCTTC.